This T cell receptor beta chain was identified during a study of Ad26.COV2.S vaccination and SARS-CoV-2 variants. Overall study findings and caveats: Recipients of either vaccine or placebo displayed similar breadth of non-spike TCRs.

Points on this clone: Its antigen is still unknown.

Germline assignment: CDR1 MGHRA and CDR2 YSYEKL. The CDR3 sequence is 18 residues long. V lost 0 bases, J lost 7 bases, and 12 bases stayed unmatched. As for treatment: some 20 received Ad26.COV2.S at low or high dose, single or two shots; about five received placebo; per-sample allocation not given. Repertoires come from day 63 after the first vaccine or placebo injection. An Ad26 vector expressing Wuhan-strain SARS-CoV-2 spike served as the vaccine. Profiling relied on immunoSEQ multiplex PCR, and the TCRdb table lists in-frame clones only, not all of them. Of 400,000 to 500,000 clones in the sample, approximately 90% are singletons; the top ten hold approximately 4%.

The source is a person aged 18 to 59 who received the Ad26.COV2.S COVID-19 vaccine or a placebo. The sample here was peripheral blood, taken in a trial of Ad26.COV2.S vaccine versus placebo. The chain employs TRBV4-1 and TRBJ2-1, with 10 bases fitting TRBD2. The CDR3 reads CASSQEGGAGGLGNEQFF. Written as DNA, the CDR3 is TGCGCCAGCAGCCAAGAAGGGGGAGCGGGGGGGCTCGGAAATGAGCAGTTCTTC.